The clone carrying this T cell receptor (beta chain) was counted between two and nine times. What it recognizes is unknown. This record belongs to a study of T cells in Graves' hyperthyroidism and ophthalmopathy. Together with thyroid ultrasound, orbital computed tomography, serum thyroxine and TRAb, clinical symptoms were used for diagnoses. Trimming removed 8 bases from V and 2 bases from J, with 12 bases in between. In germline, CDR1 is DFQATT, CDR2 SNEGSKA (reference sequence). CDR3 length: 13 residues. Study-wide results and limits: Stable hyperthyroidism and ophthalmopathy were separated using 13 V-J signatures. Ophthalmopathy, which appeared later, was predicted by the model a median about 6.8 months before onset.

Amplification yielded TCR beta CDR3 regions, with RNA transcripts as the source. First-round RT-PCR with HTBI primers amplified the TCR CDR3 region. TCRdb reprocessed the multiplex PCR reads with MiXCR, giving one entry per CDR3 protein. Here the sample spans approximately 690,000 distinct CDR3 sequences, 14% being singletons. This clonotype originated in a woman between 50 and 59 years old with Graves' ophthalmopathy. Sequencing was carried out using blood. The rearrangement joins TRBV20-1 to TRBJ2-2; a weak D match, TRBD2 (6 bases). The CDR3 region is CSPRDSNTGELFF. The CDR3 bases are TGCAGTCCCCGGGACTCTAACACCGGGGAGCTGTTTTTT.